Listed below are T cell receptor beta chains from one sample, sequenced in a study of blood T cell repertoires in COVID-19. Repertoires were generated with immunoSEQ multiplex PCR, while TCRdb's copy carries only in-frame clones and drops some. This table holds 62,000 or so clones, 88% found once. The sequencing input was peripheral blood. These receptors all come from a human donor in a cohort sampled during active COVID-19. Both conserved end residues are part of each CDR3. Each record gives: clone size, D gene, J gene, V gene, CDR3 DNA, CDR3 protein. D genes are given only for firm matches. Part of the rows lack a size; the others show once, few, many or a class for expanded clones.

>NA|TRBD2|TRBJ2-1|TRBV11-3
TGTGCCAGCAGCTCCCCCGGTAGCGGGAGGTCCGATGAGCAGTTCTTC
CASSSPGSGRSDEQFF
>once|TRBD1|TRBJ1-1|TRBV2
TGTGCCAGCAGTCTACAGGGGAAGGGGTACACTGAAGCTTTCTTT
CASSLQGKGYTEAFF
>few|NA|TRBJ2-1|TRBV5-4
TGTGCCAGCGGGGGGTTCTACAATGAGCAGTTCTTC
CASGGFYNEQFF
>NA|NA|TRBJ1-2|TRBV6-5
TGTGCCAGCAGTCGGACAGCTAACTATGGCTACACCTTC
CASSRTANYGYTF
>NA|NA|TRBJ1-1|TRBV5-5
TGTGCCAGCAGTTCACTCCAGGGCACGAGCACTGAAGCTTTCTTT
CASSSLQGTSTEAFF
>NA|NA|TRBJ1-2|TRBV7-2
TGTGCCAGCAGCTTAGTAGGGGACACCTATGGCTACACCTTC
CASSLVGDTYGYTF
>NA|TRBD2|TRBJ2-7|TRBV28
TGTGCCAGCGGCCGACAGCGGGAGGGCAGTTACGAGCAGTACTTC
CASGRQREGSYEQYF
>NA|TRBD2|TRBJ2-1|TRBV19
TGTGCCAGTAGTATAGATGGACTAGCGGGAGTCTATGAGCAGTTCTTC
CASSIDGLAGVYEQFF
>NA|TRBD1|TRBJ2-3|TRBV24-1
TGTGCCACCAGTGATTGGACAGGAAGCACAGATACGCAGTATTTT
CATSDWTGSTDTQYF
>NA|TRBD1|TRBJ1-4|TRBV19
TGTGCCAGCCGGACAGGTCGCCGCCCCCTTAATGAAAAACTGTTTTTT
CASRTGRRPLNEKLFF
>once|NA|TRBJ1-5|TRBV19
TGTGCCAGTACCGAAGGGAGGGGCCGGGAGCCCCAGCATTTT
CASTEGRGREPQHF
>NA|TRBD2|TRBJ2-5|TRBV28
TGTGCCAGCCGAAGGGTTCATAGCGGGAGGGCCGGGCCAGAGACCCAGTACTTC
CASRRVHSGRAGPETQYF
>NA|NA|TRBJ1-2|TRBV7-2
TGTGCCAGCAGCTTAGTTCAGAACTATGGCTACACCTTC
CASSLVQNYGYTF
>NA|TRBD1|TRBJ1-1|TRBV19
TGTGCCAGCAGAAATCCGGGACAGGGGGCCGGGAGCACTGAAGCTTTCTTT
CASRNPGQGAGSTEAFF
>once|TRBD2|TRBJ2-2|TRBV4-3
TGCGCCAGCAGCACGGGACTAGCGGGGACCGGGGAGCTGTTTTTT
CASSTGLAGTGELFF
>few|NA|TRBJ1-5|TRBV5-1
TGCGCCAGCAGCCTTGGTGGGGGCGTGGGCAATCAGCCCCAGCATTTT
CASSLGGGVGNQPQHF
>NA|NA|TRBJ2-7|TRBV18
TGTGCCAGCTCATCGTTGACAGGAAGCTCCTACGAGCAGTACTTC
CASSSLTGSSYEQYF
>NA|NA|TRBJ1-2|TRBV28
TGTGCCAGCAGTACCCCCCCGGCGGCCTATGGCTACACCTTC
CASSTPPAAYGYTF
>NA|TRBD2|TRBJ2-1|TRBV7-2
TGTGCCAGCAGCTTAGCGTGGCGGGGGGCTTACAATGAGCAGTTCTTC
CASSLAWRGAYNEQFF
>NA|NA|TRBJ1-5|TRBV5-1
TGCGCCAGCAGCTTGTCTGGTGCGAGCAATCAGCCCCAGCATTTT
CASSLSGASNQPQHF
>NA|TRBD1|TRBJ1-2|TRBV5-6
TGTGCCAGCAGCTGGTACCACAGGGGGGATGGCTACACCTTC
CASSWYHRGDGYTF
>NA|NA|TRBJ2-1|TRBV27
TGTGCCAGTTCCTACTGGAGGGGCCGGGACAATGAGCAGTTCTTC
CASSYWRGRDNEQFF
>NA|NA|TRBJ1-5|TRBV10-3
TGTGCCATCAGTGTTTCTGGGGGGGGCAATCAGCCCCAGCATTTT
CAISVSGGGNQPQHF
>NA|TRBD1|TRBJ1-5|TRBV6-2/TRBV6-3
TGTGCCAGCAGTTCGGACAGGGTAGGGCAGCCCCAGCATTTT
CASSSDRVGQPQHF
>NA|NA|TRBJ2-3|TRBV5-1
TGCGCCAGCAGTCTCGTGGGGGGAGATACGCAGTATTTT
CASSLVGGDTQYF
>NA|NA|TRBJ1-2|TRBV2
TGTGCCAGCAACTCCCAGGCAGGGGCCGCCCTGGGCGGCTACACCTTC
CASNSQAGAALGGYTF
>few|NA|TRBJ2-1|TRBV7-2
TGTGCCAGCAGCTTAGTCCAGAATGAGCAGTTCTTC
CASSLVQNEQFF
>NA|NA|TRBJ1-2|TRBV5-1
TGCGCCAGCAGCAGCAACACAGGCCCTGAAGGCTACACCTTC
CASSSNTGPEGYTF